Listed below are T cell receptor beta chains from one sample, sequenced in a study of blood T cell repertoires in COVID-19. The repertoire was sequenced with immunoSEQ multiplex PCR; TCRdb's copy has only in-frame clones and lacks some. The profile shows over 75,000 clones, around 88% of them singletons. The sequencing sample was made of peripheral blood. The origin of the receptors is a human donor in a cohort sampled during active COVID-19. Each CDR3 is given with its conserved first and last residue. A D gene is named only where the DNA matches it firmly.

>-|TRBJ1-1|TRBV4-2
CASSPRVRADTEAFF
TGTGCCAGCAGCCCTCGAGTCAGGGCGGACACTGAAGCTTTCTTT
>TRBD1|TRBJ1-5|TRBV4-3
CASSQQRRDRARVSNQPQHF
TGCGCCAGCAGCCAACAACGGCGGGACAGGGCGAGGGTTAGCAATCAGCCCCAGCATTTT
>-|TRBJ2-1|TRBV4-2
CASSRRGGSSYNEQFF
TGTGCCAGCAGCCGACGTGGTGGGAGCTCCTACAATGAGCAGTTCTTC
>-|TRBJ1-1|TRBV30
CACNRAGSEAFF
TGTGCCTGCAACCGGGCCGGGAGTGAAGCTTTCTTT
>-|TRBJ2-1|TRBV9
CASSVNIYNEQFF
TGTGCCAGCAGCGTAAACATTTACAATGAGCAGTTCTTC
>-|TRBJ2-1|TRBV27
CASSLSGTYNEQFF
TGTGCCAGCAGCCTTAGCGGAACCTACAATGAGCAGTTCTTC
>-|TRBJ2-1|TRBV18
CASSSPEVFYNEQFF
TGTGCCAGCTCATCGCCGGAGGTTTTCTACAATGAGCAGTTCTTC
>-|TRBJ2-7|TRBV6-5
CASSYGHPGEKQYF
TGTGCCAGCAGTTACGGTCATCCGGGTGAGAAGCAGTACTTC
>TRBD2|TRBJ2-4|TRBV3-1/TRBV3-2
CASSSPGLAEKGNIQYF
TGTGCCAGCAGCTCGCCGGGACTAGCGGAGAAGGGAAACATTCAGTACTTC
>TRBD2|TRBJ2-2|TRBV10-1
CASSEPSGSGTGELFF
TGCGCCAGCAGTGAGCCCAGCGGGAGCGGGACCGGGGAGCTGTTTTTT
>-|TRBJ1-5|TRBV15
CATSRDLIQLFNQPQHF
TGTGCCACCAGCAGAGATCTCATACAGTTATTTAATCAGCCCCAGCATTTT
>TRBD1|TRBJ2-2|TRBV7-2
CASSTRQGNTGELFF
TGTGCCAGCAGCACCCGACAGGGTAACACCGGGGAGCTGTTTTTT
>TRBD1|TRBJ1-5|TRBV19
CASSKGQSNQPQHF
TGTGCCAGTAGTAAGGGACAGAGCAATCAGCCCCAGCATTTT
>-|TRBJ1-1|TRBV2
CASSEGGGITEAFF
TGTGCCAGCAGTGAGGGCGGCGGGATCACTGAAGCTTTCTTT
>-|TRBJ2-5|TRBV9
CASSVDQQETQYF
TGTGCCAGCAGCGTAGATCAGCAAGAGACCCAGTACTTC
>-|TRBJ2-7|TRBV10-2
CASSFGTYEQYF
TGCGCCAGCAGTTTCGGGACCTACGAGCAGTACTTC
>-|TRBJ1-2|TRBV16
CASSQVVQENYGYTF
TGTGCCAGCAGCCAAGTGGTTCAGGAAAACTATGGCTACACCTTC
>TRBD1|TRBJ1-2|TRBV4-1
CASTPEVRGLDYGYTF
TGCGCCAGCACCCCGGAGGTAAGGGGGCTGGACTATGGCTACACCTTC
>TRBD1|TRBJ1-2|TRBV16
CASSLTATGGNYGYTF
TGTGCCAGCAGCCTCACCGCGACAGGGGGTAACTATGGCTACACCTTC
>-|TRBJ2-7|TRBV6-2/TRBV6-3
CASSYHGMGNEQYF
TGTGCCAGCAGTTACCACGGGATGGGGAACGAGCAGTACTTC
>TRBD1|TRBJ1-1|TRBV7-2
CASSLEGANTEAFF
TGTGCCAGCAGCTTAGAGGGGGCGAACACTGAAGCTTTCTTT
>-|TRBJ2-5|TRBV6-2/TRBV6-3
CASSYFGGYQETQYF
TGTGCCAGCAGTTACTTCGGGGGATACCAAGAGACCCAGTACTTC